These 8 T cell receptor beta chains originate from one sample sequenced in a study of OX40 agonist ivuxolimab in advanced cancers. This table comes from immunoSEQ multiplex PCR, and its TCRdb copy is limited to in-frame clones, with some not included. The sample records more than 55,000 clones, about 88% being singletons. The sequencing used CD4+ or CD8+ T cells sorted from blood, collected in a trial of the OX40 agonist ivuxolimab. The source is an adult with an advanced solid tumor such as melanoma, head and neck, liver or kidney cancer.

The chain recombines TRBV7-9 with TRBJ2-6; D might be TRBD2 (5 bases). Germline V gene data show CDR1 as SEHNR and CDR2 as FQNEAQ (reference sequence). Trimming left V 3 bases short and J 6 bases short, with 12 bases between. CDR3 size: 15 residues. The CDR3, as DNA: TGTGCCAGCAGCTTGGCATTGGGAGAGGCCAACGTCCTGACTTTC. Its translation is CASSLALGEANVLTF.

The sample holds a few counts of this clone. The chain recombines TRBV7-9 with TRBJ2-2; the D is unclear. Trimming took 5 bases from V and 5 from J, leaving 12 bases between them. Germline V lookup: CDR1 SEHNR, CDR2 FQNEAQ (reference sequence). The CDR3 is 14 amino acids. The CDR3 region has the DNA TGTGCCAGCAGCCCCATTACAGTGACCGGGGAGCTGTTTTTT. Amino acid sequence: CASSPITVTGELFF. The whole variable domain, filled in from reference TRBV7-9 and TRBJ2-2, reads DTGVSQNPRHKITKRGQNVTFRCDPISEHNRLYWYRQTLGQGPEFLTYFQNEAQLEKSRLLSDRFSAERPKGSFSTLEIQRTEQGDSAMYLCASSPITVTGELFFGEGSRLTVL.

This clone appeared a single time. CDR3 region: CASSLEIQEGNTIYF. The CDR3 coding sequence is TGTGCCAGCAGCTTGGAGATACAGGAAGGAAACACCATATATTTT. J is TRBJ1-3 and V is TRBV5-6, with D possibly being TRBD1 (5 bases). The CDR3 loop spans 15 amino acids. Germline V lookup: CDR1 SGHDT, CDR2 YYEEEE. With 0 bases removed from V and 4 bases from J, the gap between germline ends came to 11 bases. Full variable domain (remainder filled in from reference TRBV5-6 and TRBJ1-3): DAGVTQSPTHLIKTRGQQVTLRCSPKSGHDTVSWYQQALGQGPQFIFQYYEEEERQRGNFPDRFSGHQFPNYSSELNVNALLLGDSALYLCASSLEIQEGNTIYFGEGSWLTVV.

The V call is TRBV23-1, the J call TRBJ1-6; possibly TRBD1 for D (5 bases). TRBV23-1 is an ORF for which the function is uncertain. The CDR3 sequence is 15 residues long. V dropped 6 bases and J dropped 6 bases, with 15 bases sitting between them. The CDR3 protein is CASRSARRGNSPLHF. The CDR3 region has the DNA TGCGCCAGCAGATCGGCCCGGAGGGGTAATTCACCCCTCCACTTT.

This clone was seen a handful of times. This chain uses TRBV4-2 with TRBJ1-2; 7 nucleotides match TRBD1. The CDR3 consists of 15 residues. V was clipped by 1 base and J by 8 bases; unmatched bases: 10. Germline lookup yields CDR1 LGHNA and CDR2 YNFKEQ. This CDR3 reads CASSQATGAGDGYTF. The CDR3 coding sequence is TGTGCCAGCAGCCAAGCTACAGGGGCAGGGGACGGCTACACCTTC.

The chain links TRBV18 to TRBJ1-6, with D perhaps matching TRBD1 (5 bases). With 3 bases removed from V and 5 bases from J, the gap between germline ends came to 14 bases. CDR1 is KGHSH, CDR2 LQKENI, per germline. The CDR3 loop spans 16 amino acids. The CDR3, as DNA: TGTGCCAGCTCACCCAAACCCGACAGTCATAATTCACCCCTCCACTTT. Translated: CASSPKPDSHNSPLHF.

Regarding this clone: Relative to the germline gene, one junction end is altered; a read error may explain this. This sample also contains other DNA sequences that code for the same CDR3. This chain joins TRBV6-1 and TRBJ1-5; D might be TRBD1 (6 bases). CDR1 and CDR2 from the germline V gene are MNHNS and SASEGT. The CDR3 runs to 15 residues. CDR3: CASSQGGGGNQPQHF. For the CDR3, the DNA is TGTGCCAGCAGCCAAGGGGGAGGAGGCAACCAGCCCCAGCATTTT.

CDR3 nucleotide sequence: TGTGCCAGCAGCGTAGCAGGGATTGGAAACACCATATATTTT. Encoded protein: CASSVAGIGNTIYF. This chain joins TRBV9 and TRBJ1-3; tentatively, D is TRBD1 (5 bases). Germline CDR1 SGDLS, CDR2 YYNGEE. Trimming cost V 0 bases and J 3 bases, with 7 bases left between them. The CDR3 is 14 amino acids.